The entry below gives a single TCR beta chain sequence along with its context. Its antigen is not identified. TCRdb used MiXCR to reprocess the reads, holding one entry per CDR3 protein. Of 650,000 to 900,000 distinct CDR3 sequences listed, roughly 33% are singletons. CDR1 and CDR2 (germline): SGHDT, YYEEEE. This CDR3 has 16 amino acids. Trimming left V 1 base short and J 7 bases short, with 18 bases between. These data belong to a study of T cell repertoires in cytomegalovirus infection. About the study: The authors used CMV epitopes that were HLA-C-restricted (recently identified) and HLA-B-restricted (well studied). Indications came from public TCR beta signatures; they pointed to CMV infection and to a matching HLA type. General study findings and limits: Summed frequency of shared TCR beta families picked out CMV carriers who also had the relevant HLA. The response measured ex vivo was dominated by TCR beta clonotypes (HLA-C-restricted and CMV-specific).

This clonotype originated in a human donor in good health (CMV status not recorded). Some clones in this sample may be carry-over from other donors' samples. The source material was cultured CD8+ T cells from PBMCs, sampled from culture after CMV antigen stimulation. This rearrangement joins TRBV5-6 to TRBJ1-5, with a tentative D call TRBD1 (5 bases). The CDR3: CASSLNRGQGGQPQHF. Here the CDR3 DNA reads TGTGCCAGCAGCTTGAACCGAGGGCAGGGAGGACAGCCCCAGCATTTT.